Each of the 19 T cell receptor beta chains below was sequenced from the same sample in a study of OX40 agonist ivuxolimab in advanced cancers. The repertoire was sequenced with immunoSEQ multiplex PCR; TCRdb's copy has only in-frame clones and lacks some. The sample has roughly 120,000 clones, roughly 92% seen once; the top ten hold 0.7% to 0.85%. The starting material was CD4+ or CD8+ T cells sorted from blood, obtained in a trial of the OX40 agonist ivuxolimab. These receptors originate from an adult with an advanced solid tumor such as melanoma, head and neck, liver or kidney cancer.

The V gene is TRBV9, the J gene TRBJ2-3, with 8 positions matching TRBD2. The CDR3 is made up of 16 amino acids. The germline V gene has CDR1 SGDLS and CDR2 YYNGEE. Germline trimming cut 4 bases from V and 8 bases from J; bases unmatched to any gene: 15. The CDR3, as DNA: TGTGCCAGCAGCCTGACTCCGGGAGGGGGGGCAGGTACGCAGTATTTT. Translated, it gives CASSLTPGGGAGTQYF.

The chain carries TRBV5-1 and TRBJ2-2, with D possibly matching TRBD2 (5 bases). V lost 4 bases and J 0 bases, leaving 13 bases between the germline ends. The V gene's germline CDR1 is SGHRS and CDR2 YFSETQ. This CDR3 contains 16 residues. CDR3 region: CASSPLWTANTGELFF. The CDR3 bases are TGCGCCAGCAGCCCCCTTTGGACTGCGAACACCGGGGAGCTGTTTTTT.

The chain is built from TRBV18 and TRBJ2-3; 13 nucleotides agree with TRBD2. V shed 0 bases, J shed 4 bases, and the junction held 1 base outside the gene matches. Germline values: CDR1 KGHSH, CDR2 LQKENI. The CDR3 consists of 16 residues. CDR3: CASSPPGTSGADTQYF. As DNA, the CDR3 is TGTGCCAGCTCACCACCCGGGACTAGCGGGGCAGATACGCAGTATTTT.

The chain is built from TRBV10-3 and TRBJ1-5, with D tentatively TRBD1 (5 bases). V was pared by 5 bases and J by 9 bases, with 11 bases between. Germline V CDR1 and CDR2: ENHRY, SYGVKD. The CDR3 has 12 residues. CDR3 sequence: CAISPPQGPQHF. The CDR3 bases are TGTGCCATCAGTCCCCCCCAGGGGCCCCAGCATTTT.

The V call is TRBV7-3, the J call TRBJ1-1; the D is unclear. The V gene lost 2 bases and the J gene lost 0 bases, with 10 bases spanning the gap. CDR3 length: 15 residues. CDR1 is SGHTA, CDR2 FQGTGA, per germline. The CDR3 region has the DNA TGTGCCAGCAGCTTAGCTGGCAATATGAACACTGAAGCTTTCTTT. Its translation: CASSLAGNMNTEAFF.

This sequence joins TRBV5-1 and TRBJ1-2, with unresolved D. The CDR3 consists of 13 residues. Between the trimmed V and J ends, which lost 1 base and 2 bases, there was a span of 6 bases. The V gene's germline CDR1 is SGHRS and CDR2 YFSETQ. CDR3 DNA: TGCGCCAGCAGCTTGAAGGAGAACTATGGCTACACCTTC. Translation: CASSLKENYGYTF.

Concerning this clone: Other DNA sequences within the sample encode an identical CDR3. The chain uses TRBV9 and TRBJ1-1; tentatively, D is TRBD1 (5 bases). The V gene lost 0 bases and the J gene lost 0 bases, with 9 bases spanning the gap. Looked up from germline, CDR1 is SGDLS and CDR2 is YYNGEE. This CDR3 has 15 residues. CDR3 nucleotides: TGTGCCAGCAGCGTAGGGACATCGATGAACACTGAAGCTTTCTTT. It specifies CASSVGTSMNTEAFF. Variable domain in full (rest from reference TRBV9 and TRBJ1-1): DSGVTQTPKHLITATGQRVTLRCSPRSGDLSVYWYQQSLDQGLQFLIQYYNGEERAKGNILERFSAQQFPDLHSELNLSSLELGDSALYFCASSVGTSMNTEAFFGQGTRLTVV.

The chain is built from TRBV5-1 and TRBJ1-4; possible D gene TRBD1, 6 bases. Trimming left V 2 bases short and J 4 bases short, with 9 bases between. CDR1 SGHRS and CDR2 YFSETQ come from the germline V gene. CDR3 length: 14 residues. For the CDR3, the DNA is TGCGCCAGCAGCTTTACAGGGTTTAATGAAAAACTGTTTTTT. Residues: CASSFTGFNEKLFF.

The CDR3 coding sequence is TGTGCCAGCTCCCTGGGACAGGGTCTATTCATGAACACTGAAGCTTTCTTT. The encoded protein is CASSLGQGLFMNTEAFF. The rearrangement links TRBV18 to TRBJ1-1; 9 bases fit TRBD1. Trimming removed 6 bases from V and 0 bases from J; junction bases left unmatched: 11. This CDR3 is 17 amino acids long. Per the germline V gene, CDR1 is KGHSH and CDR2 is LQKENI.

The chain links TRBV10-1 to TRBJ2-1; D uncertain. The ends were cut back, 2 bases at V and 3 bases at J, with 11 bases in the middle. The CDR3 spans 15 residues. Germline V gene data show CDR1 as WNHNN and CDR2 as SYGVQD (reference sequence). The CDR3 DNA is TGCGCCAGCAGTGAGGCCCGGGCCGGCTACAATGAGCAGTTCTTC. It translates to CASSEARAGYNEQFF.

The CDR3 protein is CASSRDRYGYTF. The CDR3 nucleotides read TGTGCCAGTAGTAGGGACCGGTATGGCTACACCTTC. This rearrangement joins TRBV19 to TRBJ1-2; perhaps TRBD1 as D (5 bases). V was shortened by 4 bases and J by 5 bases, with 8 bases between the two germline ends. From germline, CDR1 is LNHDA and CDR2 SQIVND (reference sequence). This CDR3 is 12 amino acids long.

This CDR3 reads CASSQDWASGRITDTQYF. DNA of the CDR3: TGCGCCAGCAGCCAAGATTGGGCTAGCGGGAGGATCACAGATACGCAGTATTTT. The V and J genes are TRBV4-3 and TRBJ2-3, with TRBD2 matching over 11 bases. J lost 2 bases, V lost 0 bases, and 7 bases had no gene match. This CDR3 region has 18 residues. Germline-derived CDR1 and CDR2 are LGHNA and YSLEER.

The chain has TRBV4-2 and TRBJ2-1; a possible D gene is TRBD2 (5 bases). V lost 6 bases and J lost 0, with 9 bases in between. Germline-derived CDR1 and CDR2 are LGHNA and YNFKEQ. The CDR3 has 14 amino acids. For the CDR3, the DNA is TGTGCCAGCAGTCCGGGGAGCTCCTACAATGAGCAGTTCTTC. Its translation: CASSPGSSYNEQFF.

V and J are TRBV4-2 and TRBJ1-2; D is unresolved. Per germline, CDR1 LGHNA and CDR2 YNFKEQ. The germline V and J ends were trimmed by 1 base and 3 bases, with 3 bases remaining between them. The CDR3 consists of 12 residues. CDR3: CASSQGDYGYTF. The CDR3 DNA sequence: TGTGCCAGCAGCCAAGGCGACTATGGCTACACCTTC.

The chain is built from TRBV28 and TRBJ2-3, with 12 bases aligning to TRBD2. The V gene end was trimmed by 6 bases and the J gene end by 1 base; junction bases not matched to a gene: 11. Germline V gene lookup returns CDR1 MDHEN and CDR2 SYDVKM. The CDR3 consists of 18 residues. The CDR3 bases are TGTGCCAGCAGCACGAAAGGGTGGACTAGCGGGGGCACAGATACGCAGTATTTT. This gives the protein CASSTKGWTSGGTDTQYF.

The V gene is TRBV15, the J gene TRBJ1-1; D not certain. Germline V gene lookup returns CDR1 LNHNV and CDR2 YYDKDF (reference sequence). The V end lost 1 base, the J end lost 7 bases, and 13 bases lay between the germline ends. The CDR3 has 14 amino acids. The CDR3 is CATSRGRGRLEAFF. The CDR3 region has the DNA TGTGCCACCAGCAGAGGTCGGGGTCGGCTTGAAGCTTTCTTT.

The chain joins TRBV4-2 to TRBJ1-2, with D perhaps TRBD1 (5 bases). CDR1 is LGHNA and CDR2 is YNFKEQ in the germline V gene. V shed 0 bases and J shed 8 bases, with 16 bases lying between them. The CDR3 is 15 amino acids. Written as DNA, the CDR3 is TGTGCCAGCAGCCAAGAGCCCAACAGCGGGACCGGCTACACCTTC. Protein product: CASSQEPNSGTGYTF.

The chain uses TRBV9 and TRBJ2-3; D not resolved. The CDR3 spans 13 residues. The V and J ends lost 0 bases and 2 bases respectively, with 4 bases between them. Per germline, CDR1 SGDLS and CDR2 YYNGEE. The CDR3 here is CASSVEVTDTQYF. In DNA form, the CDR3 reads TGTGCCAGCAGCGTAGAAGTCACAGATACGCAGTATTTT. The full variable domain, with the rest looked up from reference TRBV9 and TRBJ2-3, is DSGVTQTPKHLITATGQRVTLRCSPRSGDLSVYWYQQSLDQGLQFLIQYYNGEERAKGNILERFSAQQFPDLHSELNLSSLELGDSALYFCASSVEVTDTQYFGPGTRLTVL.

CDR3 sequence (DNA): TGTGCCAGTACCCCCCCGGGACCGACCGCTCTCGGGGTGCAGTTCTTC. Translated: CASTPPGPTALGVQFF. This sequence joins TRBV19 and TRBJ2-1, with D perhaps given as TRBD1 or TRBD2 (5 bases each). Germline V gene lookup returns CDR1 LNHDA and CDR2 SQIVND (reference sequence). CDR3 size: 16 residues. Trimming took off 7 bases at V and 12 bases at J, with 28 bases between the two ends.